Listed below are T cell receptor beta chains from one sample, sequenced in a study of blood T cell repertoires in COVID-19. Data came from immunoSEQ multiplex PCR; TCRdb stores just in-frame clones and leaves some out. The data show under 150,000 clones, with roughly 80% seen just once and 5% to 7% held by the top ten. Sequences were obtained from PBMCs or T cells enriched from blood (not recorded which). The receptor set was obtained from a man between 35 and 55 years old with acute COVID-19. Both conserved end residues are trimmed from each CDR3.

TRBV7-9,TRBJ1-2,ASSPTGQGASGYT
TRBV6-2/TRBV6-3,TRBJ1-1,ASSYRRGWTEAF
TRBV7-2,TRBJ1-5,ASSLVSGNNQPQH
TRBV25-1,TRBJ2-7,ASSAWTSDEQY
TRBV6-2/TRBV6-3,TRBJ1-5,ASSSPDRGMWNQPQH
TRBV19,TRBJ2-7,ASSPEVWGAAYEQY
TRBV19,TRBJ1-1,ASSTGQYVGRAF
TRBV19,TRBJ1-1,ASSIGREEER
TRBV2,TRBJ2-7,ASSAVGVPSSYEQY
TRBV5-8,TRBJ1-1,ASSLNSGEWTEAF
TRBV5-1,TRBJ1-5,ASRATGGNQPQH
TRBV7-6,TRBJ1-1,ASSLSRGNTEAF
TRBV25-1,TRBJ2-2,ASSGLHDTGELF
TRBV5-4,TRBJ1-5,ASSFTGSNQPQH
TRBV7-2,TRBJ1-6,ASSPRGGGDSPLH
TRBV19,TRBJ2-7,ASSLTGTSDYEQY
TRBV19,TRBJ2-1,ASSMDDTSGDYNEQF
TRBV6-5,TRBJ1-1,ASSLRGGNTEAF
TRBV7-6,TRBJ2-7,ASSLLRAGSGEQY
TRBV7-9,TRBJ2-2,ASTLSFGELF
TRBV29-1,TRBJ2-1,SVAAGTDYNEQF
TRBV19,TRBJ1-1,ASSKDRGLTEAF
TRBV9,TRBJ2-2,ASSAWFSKTGVLDTGELF
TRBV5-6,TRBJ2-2,ASSRLDRGEAGELF
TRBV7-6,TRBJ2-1,ASSRLAGAYNEQF
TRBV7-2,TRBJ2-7,ASSWGGLQEQY
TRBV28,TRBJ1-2,ASSSPGTGGFYGYT
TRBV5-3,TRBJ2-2,ARSLPLARDTGELF
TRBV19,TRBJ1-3,ASSSGQNANTIY
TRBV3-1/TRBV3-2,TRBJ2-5,ASSQVLGGGPGVETQY
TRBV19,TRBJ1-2,ASSISGGARSGYT
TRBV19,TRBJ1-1,ASSMGLNTEAF
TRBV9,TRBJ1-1,ASTSTEVNTEAF
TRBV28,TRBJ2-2,ATDSSTGELF
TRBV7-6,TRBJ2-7,ASSFGGGGTYEQY
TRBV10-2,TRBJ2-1,ASKRGRGGFHEQF
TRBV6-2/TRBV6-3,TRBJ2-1,ASSYLSGGNNEQF
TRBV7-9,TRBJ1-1,ASSLGRGTGSMNTEAF
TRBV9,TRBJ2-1,ASSTEGTSPLGNEQF
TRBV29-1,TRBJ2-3,SVARTGTSTDTQY
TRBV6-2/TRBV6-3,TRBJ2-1,ASSYSKAAGRTISSYNEQF
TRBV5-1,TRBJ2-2,ASSFLWTSDGGELF
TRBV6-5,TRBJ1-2,ASSSTGQNYGYT
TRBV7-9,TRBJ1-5,ASSLGSTNQPQH
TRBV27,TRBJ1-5,ASSLSPPGDDNQPQH
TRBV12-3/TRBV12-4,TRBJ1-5,ASSEGGQPQH
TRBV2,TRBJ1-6,ASRGTGGGSPLH
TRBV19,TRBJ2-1,ASIGLGQEQF
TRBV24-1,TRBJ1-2,ATSDPGAQGYT
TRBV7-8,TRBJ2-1,ASSSLVGGNEQF
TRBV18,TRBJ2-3,ASSPTGVGGTDTQY
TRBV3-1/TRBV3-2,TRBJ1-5,ASSPSTGSNQPQH
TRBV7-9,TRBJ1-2,ASSLGDRGLDGYT
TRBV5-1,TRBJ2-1,ASSLTGDPYNEQF
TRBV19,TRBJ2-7,ASSATGVLDEQY
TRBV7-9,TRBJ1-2,ASSPLERVALLVGYT
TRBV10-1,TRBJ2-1,ASSESRQEYNEQF
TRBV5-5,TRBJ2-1,ASSLAYQTALAGNEQF
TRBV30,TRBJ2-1,AWTTPGLEDNEQF